The 26 T cell receptor beta chains listed next were all sequenced from one sample in a study of Graves' ophthalmopathy and Graves' hyperthyroidism. Using RNA transcripts, the TCR beta CDR3 regions were amplified. In the first round, RT-PCR was carried out with HTBI primers, and a multiplex PCR formed the second round. TCRdb independently ran MiXCR on the multiplex PCR reads; one entry per CDR3 protein. The sample consists of 650,000 to 900,000 distinct CDR3 sequences, 40% of them appearing once. Sequenced input: peripheral blood. Receptor source: an adult man with Graves' ophthalmopathy.

This clonotype was counted at least ten times. This sequence joins TRBV5-6 and TRBJ1-1; no clear D. Germline values: CDR1 SGHDT, CDR2 YYEEEE. Trimming pared 4 bases from V and 3 bases from J, leaving 7 bases between. This CDR3 contains 12 residues. The CDR3 here is CASSALYTEAFF. The CDR3 DNA reads as TGTGCCAGCAGCGCCTTATACACTGAAGCTTTCTTT.

The rearrangement uses TRBV20-1 and TRBJ2-5; no firm D call. The germline CDR1 and CDR2 sequences are DFQATT and SNEGSKA (reference sequence). V lost 6 bases and J lost 4, with 9 bases in between. This CDR3 is built from 11 residues. This CDR3 is CSARALETQYF. DNA of the CDR3: TGCAGTGCACGGGCGCTAGAGACCCAGTACTTC.

The chain recombines TRBV7-9 with TRBJ2-5, with a weak D call TRBD2 (6 bases). Per the germline V gene, CDR1 is SEHNR and CDR2 is FQNEAQ (reference sequence). V was trimmed by 6 bases and J by 8 bases, leaving 19 bases between them. CDR3 length equals 14 residues. The CDR3 here is CASSLSSGTPTQYF. As DNA, the CDR3 is TGTGCCAGCAGTTTATCGTCCGGGACTCCCACCCAGTACTTC.

This clonotype was seen only a few times. The CDR3 DNA sequence: TGTGCCAGCAGTTACTCTGGGGTAGCGTACTTC. Protein product: CASSYSGVAYF. The chain employs TRBV6-5 and TRBJ2-7; D remains ambiguous. Trimming removed 0 bases at V and 12 bases at J, with 9 bases between. Per germline, CDR1 MNHEY and CDR2 SVGAGI. The CDR3 has 11 residues.

This clonotype was found once. The V and J genes are TRBV10-3 and TRBJ2-6; tentative D call: TRBD2 (6 bases). This CDR3 is built from 15 residues. In germline, CDR1 is ENHRY, CDR2 SYGVKD. The V end was cut by 10 bases, the J end by 1 base, with 14 bases between. CDR3: CATRTGTSGANVLTF. The CDR3 DNA follows: TGTGCCACCAGGACGGGGACTTCTGGGGCCAACGTCCTGACTTTC.

The CDR3 loop reads CASSLRRLARETQYF. The CDR3 region has the DNA TGTGCCAGCAGCCTTAGGAGGCTAGCTCGAGAGACCCAGTACTTC. The chain uses TRBV7-8 and TRBJ2-5, with TRBD2 as a possible D gene (5 bases). Germline assignment: CDR1 SGHVS and CDR2 FQNEAQ. The CDR3 covers 15 residues. V was clipped by 5 bases and J by 4 bases, with 17 bases between them.

This clonotype was counted a single time. The rearrangement uses TRBV2 and TRBJ2-5; D is perhaps TRBD1 or TRBD2 (6 bases each). V dropped 2 bases and J dropped 1 base, with 11 bases sitting between them. This CDR3 comprises 15 residues. Looked up from germline, CDR1 is SNHLY and CDR2 is FYNNEI. The CDR3 spells CASSESKGGQETQYF. CDR3 nucleotide sequence: TGTGCCAGCAGTGAATCAAAGGGGGGCCAAGAGACCCAGTACTTC.

CDR3 in DNA: TGTGCCAGCAGCTTGGATGTCCAAGCGGGGGGCTACACCTTC. This gives the protein CASSLDVQAGGYTF. The V call is TRBV7-2, the J call TRBJ1-2; no clear D gene. The germline V gene encodes CDR1 SGHTA and CDR2 FQGNSA. The CDR3 loop spans 14 amino acids. The ends were cut back, 3 bases at V and 8 bases at J, with 16 bases in the middle.

This clonotype was seen repeatedly, ten times or more. V is TRBV10-3 and J is TRBJ1-4; no definite D call. The length of the CDR3 is 14 residues. Germline V gives CDR1 ENHRY, CDR2 SYGVKD. V dropped 4 bases and J dropped 3 bases, with 9 bases sitting between them. The CDR3 region has the DNA TGTGCCATCAGTGGGACGGCTGCTAATGAAAAACTGTTTTTT. Protein product: CAISGTAANEKLFF.

This clonotype showed up many times. The V gene is TRBV7-6, the J gene TRBJ1-3; D is unclear. The CDR3 length is 13 residues. The ends were cut back, 1 base at V and 4 bases at J, with 5 bases in the middle. Germline V gives CDR1 SGHVS, CDR2 FNYEAQ. DNA for the CDR3: TGTGCCAGCAGCTTAGTGCAGGGAAACACCATATATTTT. Amino acid sequence: CASSLVQGNTIYF.

Only one count was recorded for this clonotype. The gene calls are TRBV10-3 and TRBJ2-7; possibly TRBD2 for D (6 bases). Trimming took off 10 bases at V and 0 bases at J, with 16 bases between the two ends. Looked up from germline, CDR1 is ENHRY and CDR2 is SYGVKD. CDR3 length: 14 residues. The CDR3 here is CASTTAGSSYEQYF. CDR3 bases: TGTGCCAGCACCACGGCGGGGAGCTCCTACGAGCAGTACTTC.

This clonotype was seen a handful of times. The rearrangement links TRBV20-1 to TRBJ1-1; D may be TRBD1 (6 bases). In germline, CDR1 is DFQATT, CDR2 SNEGSKA (reference sequence). Between the trimmed V and J ends, which lost 6 bases and 4 bases, there was a span of 15 bases. This CDR3 has 13 residues. This chain's CDR3 is CSALNGGLTEAFF. Written as DNA, the CDR3 is TGCAGTGCCCTTAACGGGGGGCTCACTGAAGCTTTCTTT.

A few counts support this clonotype. The chain links TRBV19 to TRBJ1-3, with D possibly matching TRBD1 (6 bases). This CDR3 is built from 16 residues. Germline values: CDR1 LNHDA, CDR2 SQIVND (reference sequence). Deletions cut 3 bases from V and 0 bases from J, with 12 bases between. The CDR3 here is CASSITAQGSGNTIYF. CDR3 bases: TGTGCCAGTAGTATCACGGCACAGGGCTCTGGAAACACCATATATTTT.

This clonotype was counted ten times or more. The J gene is TRBJ1-1, the V gene TRBV24-1, with D perhaps TRBD1 (5 bases). This CDR3 comprises 14 residues. Germline V gives CDR1 KGHDR, CDR2 SFDVKD. V lost 4 bases, J lost 3 bases, and 11 bases lay in between. CDR3 sequence (DNA): TGTGCCACCAGTGAAAGGGGACGGGACACTGAAGCTTTCTTT. Translating gives CATSERGRDTEAFF.

The chain links TRBV7-2 to TRBJ1-2; 11 nucleotides line up with TRBD1. Losses at the gene ends were 7 bases for V and 5 bases for J; bases not matched to a gene: 15. Germline V gene data show CDR1 as SGHTA and CDR2 as FQGNSA. The CDR3 covers 17 residues. The CDR3 protein is CASTRTGGITTRYGYTF. In nucleotides, the CDR3 is TGTGCCAGCACGAGGACAGGGGGCATCACAACCCGATATGGCTACACCTTC.

In this sample, this clonotype turned up many times. The chain has TRBV7-2 and TRBJ1-2, with 9 bases aligning to TRBD1. V lost 3 bases, J lost 2 bases, and 7 bases stayed unmatched. CDR3 length: 16 residues. Looked up from germline, CDR1 is SGHTA and CDR2 is FQGNSA. The CDR3 region has the DNA TGTGCCAGCAGCTTGCGGACAGGGGCAAGAAACTATGGCTACACCTTC. Amino acids: CASSLRTGARNYGYTF.

This clonotype was observed at least ten times. The CDR3 spells CSAPSGSYGYTF. CDR3 DNA sequence: TGCAGTGCTCCATCCGGGTCCTATGGCTACACCTTC. V is TRBV20-1 and J is TRBJ1-2, with D unclear. The CDR3 loop spans 12 amino acids. Germline V gene lookup returns CDR1 DFQATT and CDR2 SNEGSKA (reference sequence). Trimming stripped 5 bases from V and 4 bases from J, with 11 bases between.

This clonotype has at least ten counts. Its ends do not fully match the called genes, so a read error is possible. CDR3 in amino acids: CASSEVGGNTEAFF. CDR3 sequence (DNA): TGTGCCAGCAGTGAAGTCGGCGGGAACACTGAAGCTTTCTTT. This sequence joins TRBV10-3 and TRBJ1-1; D unresolved. The CDR3 consists of 14 residues. Per germline, CDR1 ENHRY and CDR2 SYGVKD.

This chain connects TRBV19 to TRBJ2-5; TRBD2 might be the D (7 bases). CDR3 length: 16 amino acids. The V end lost 1 base, the J end lost 4 bases, and 16 bases lay between the germline ends. CDR1 is LNHDA, CDR2 SQIVND, per germline (reference sequence). CDR3 DNA: TGTGCCAGTAGTATAGGAGGTTCGGGGGGCCCAGAGACCCAGTACTTC. Translated, it gives CASSIGGSGGPETQYF.

The CDR3 sequence is CASSLSGPVNTIYF. The CDR3 nucleotides read TGCGCCAGCAGCTTGTCAGGGCCCGTAAACACCATATATTTT. The chain uses TRBV5-1 and TRBJ1-3; D may be TRBD1 (5 bases). V was trimmed by 1 base and J by 6 bases, leaving 11 bases between them. The germline CDR1 and CDR2 sequences are SGHRS and YFSETQ. This CDR3 has 14 amino acids.

Points on this clonotype: This could be a read error, since a much larger clone is one nucleotide away. This chain connects TRBV2 to TRBJ2-7, with unresolved D. Germline V lookup: CDR1 SNHLY, CDR2 FYNNEI. There are 12 residues in the CDR3. CDR3 sequence reads: CASVGGSYEQCF. The CDR3, as DNA: TGTGCCAGTGTGGGCGGCTCCTACGAGCAGTGCTTC.

This clonotype has a count of ten or more. The rearrangement joins TRBV6-1 to TRBJ1-2; the D gene is possibly TRBD1 (5 bases). This CDR3 spans 13 amino acids. Germline V gene lookup returns CDR1 MNHNS and CDR2 SASEGT. V was clipped by 3 bases and J by 6 bases, with 11 bases between them. In nucleotides, the CDR3 is TGTGCCAGCAGTGATTTAGGGGTAGATGGCTACACCTTC. It yields the protein CASSDLGVDGYTF.

This clonotype was detected ten times or more. This chain connects TRBV29-1 to TRBJ2-7; maybe TRBD1 (5 bases). V was pared by 1 base and J by 5 bases, with 9 bases between. CDR1 SQVTM and CDR2 ANQGSEA come from the germline V gene. CDR3 size: 12 residues. CDR3 loop: CSVEGQPHEQYF. The CDR3 DNA is TGCAGCGTTGAAGGACAGCCCCACGAGCAGTACTTC.

This clonotype was recorded at least ten times. This sequence joins TRBV12-3 or TRBV12-4 and TRBJ2-5; 9 bases are a match to TRBD1. The CDR3 extends over 15 amino acids. V lost 5 bases, J lost 3 bases, and 7 bases stayed unmatched. This chain's CDR3 is CASSLGQGVEETQYF. The CDR3 coding sequence is TGTGCCAGCAGTCTGGGACAGGGCGTCGAAGAGACCCAGTACTTC.

This clonotype showed up just a few times. The gene calls are TRBV25-1 and TRBJ2-2, with D perhaps assigned TRBD1 or TRBD2 (5 bases each). The CDR3 contains 13 residues. The germline V and J ends were trimmed by 3 bases and 5 bases, with 7 bases remaining between them. CDR1 is MGHDK and CDR2 is SYGVNS in the germline V gene. The CDR3 is CASSDRETGELFF. DNA for the CDR3: TGTGCCAGCAGTGACAGGGAGACCGGGGAGCTGTTTTTT.

This clonotype was observed a few times. This sequence joins TRBV7-9 and TRBJ1-1, with 8 nucleotides matching TRBD1. Trimming removed 5 bases from V and 0 bases from J; junction bases left unmatched: 8. The germline V gene has CDR1 SEHNR and CDR2 FQNEAQ (reference sequence). There are 16 residues in the CDR3. Here the CDR3 DNA reads TGTGCCAGCAGCCCCCGGGCAGGGGGCCTGAACACTGAAGCTTTCTTT. This sequence encodes CASSPRAGGLNTEAFF. Full variable domain (missing parts from reference TRBV7-9 and TRBJ1-1): DTGVSQNPRHKITKRGQNVTFRCDPISEHNRLYWYRQTLGQGPEFLTYFQNEAQLEKSRLLSDRFSAERPKGSFSTLEIQRTEQGDSAMYLCASSPRAGGLNTEAFFGQGTRLTVV.